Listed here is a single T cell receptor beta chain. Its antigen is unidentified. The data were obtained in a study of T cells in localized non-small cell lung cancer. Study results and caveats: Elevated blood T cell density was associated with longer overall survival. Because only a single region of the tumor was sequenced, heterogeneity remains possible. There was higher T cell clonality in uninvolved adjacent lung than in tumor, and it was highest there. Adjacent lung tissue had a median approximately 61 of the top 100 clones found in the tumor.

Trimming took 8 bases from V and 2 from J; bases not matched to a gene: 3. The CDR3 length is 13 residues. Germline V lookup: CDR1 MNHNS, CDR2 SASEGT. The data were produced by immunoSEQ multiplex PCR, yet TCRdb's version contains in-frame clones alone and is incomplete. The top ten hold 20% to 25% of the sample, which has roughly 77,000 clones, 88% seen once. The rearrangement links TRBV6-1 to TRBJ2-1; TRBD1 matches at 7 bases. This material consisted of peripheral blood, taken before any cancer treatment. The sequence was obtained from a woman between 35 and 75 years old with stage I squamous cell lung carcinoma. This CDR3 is CASYQGAYNEQFF. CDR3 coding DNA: TGTGCCAGCTATCAGGGGGCCTACAATGAGCAGTTCTTC.